The T cell receptor (beta chain) under discussion was sequenced for a study of response to subunit inactivated influenza vaccine. Notes on the study in general: It was the authors' suggestion that each seasonal influenza vaccination recruits few new T cells.

MiXCR, applied by TCRdb to the RT-PCR reads, yields one record per CDR3 protein. The sample has roughly 460,000 distinct CDR3 sequences, approximately 9.9% seen once; the top ten hold about an eighth. This CDR3 contains 16 residues. Germline loops: CDR1 ENHRY, CDR2 SYGVKD. V trimming: 6 bases; J trimming: 8 bases; junction bases outside the gene matches: 12. Worth noting for this clonotype: The target antigen is unknown.

This material consisted of PBMCs from blood, taken roughly 45 days after vaccination. This sequence was found in a man aged 50 to 60 who received an inactivated influenza vaccine. This chain uses TRBV10-3 with TRBJ2-1, with 11 bases matching TRBD2. The CDR3 spells CAISGRVAGGGDEQFF. In nucleotides, the CDR3 is TGTGCCATCAGCGGAAGGGTAGCGGGGGGGGGCGATGAGCAGTTCTTC.